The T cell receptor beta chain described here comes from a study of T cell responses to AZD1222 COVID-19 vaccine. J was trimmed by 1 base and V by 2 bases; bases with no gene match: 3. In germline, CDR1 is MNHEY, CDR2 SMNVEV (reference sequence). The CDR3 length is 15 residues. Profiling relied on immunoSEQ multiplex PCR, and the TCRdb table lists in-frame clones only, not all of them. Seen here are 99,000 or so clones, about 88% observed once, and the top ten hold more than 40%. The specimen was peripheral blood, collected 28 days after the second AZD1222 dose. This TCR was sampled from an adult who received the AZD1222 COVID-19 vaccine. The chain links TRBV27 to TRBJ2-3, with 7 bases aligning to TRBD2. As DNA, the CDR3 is TGTGCCAGCAGTTTAGCGGGAGTGGGCACAGATACGCAGTATTTT. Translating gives CASSLAGVGTDTQYF.